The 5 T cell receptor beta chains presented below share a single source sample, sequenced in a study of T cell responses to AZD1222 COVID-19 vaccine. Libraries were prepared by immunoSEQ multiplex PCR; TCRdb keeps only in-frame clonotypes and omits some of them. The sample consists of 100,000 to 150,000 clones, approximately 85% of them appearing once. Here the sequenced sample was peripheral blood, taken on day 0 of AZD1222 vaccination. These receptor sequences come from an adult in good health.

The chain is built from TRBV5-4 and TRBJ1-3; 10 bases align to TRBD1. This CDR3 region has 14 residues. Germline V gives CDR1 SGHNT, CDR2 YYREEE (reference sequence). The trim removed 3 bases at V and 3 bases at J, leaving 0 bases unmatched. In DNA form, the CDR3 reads TGTGCCAGCAGCTGGGACAGGGGTGGAAACACCATATATTTT. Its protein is CASSWDRGGNTIYF.

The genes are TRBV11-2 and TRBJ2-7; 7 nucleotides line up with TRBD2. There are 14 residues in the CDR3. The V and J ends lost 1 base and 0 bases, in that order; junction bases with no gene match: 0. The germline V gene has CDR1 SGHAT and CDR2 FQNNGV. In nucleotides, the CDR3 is TGTGCCAGCAGCTTAGCGGGGGGCTCCTACGAGCAGTACTTC. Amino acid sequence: CASSLAGGSYEQYF.

The CDR3 sequence is CASSLGGQPYGYTF. CDR3 DNA: TGTGCCAGCAGCTTAGGTGGACAGCCCTATGGCTACACCTTC. The V and J genes are TRBV11-2 and TRBJ1-2, with D possibly TRBD1 on 6 matching bases. V was clipped by 1 base and J by 4 bases, with 10 bases between them. This CDR3 region has 14 residues. Germline CDR1 and CDR2: SGHAT and FQNNGV. The variable domain in full, with the rest retrieved from reference TRBV11-2 and TRBJ1-2, is EAGVAQSPRYKIIEKRQSVAFWCNPISGHATLYWYQQILGQGPKLLIQFQNNGVVDDSQLPKDRFSAERLKGVDSTLKIQPAKLEDSAVYLCASSLGGQPYGYTFGSGTRLTVV.

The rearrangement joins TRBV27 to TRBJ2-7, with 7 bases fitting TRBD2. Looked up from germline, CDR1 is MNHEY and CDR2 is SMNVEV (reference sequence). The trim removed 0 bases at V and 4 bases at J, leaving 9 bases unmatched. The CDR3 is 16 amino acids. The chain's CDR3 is CASSLSLIAGEYEQYF. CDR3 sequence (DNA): TGTGCCAGCAGTTTATCGTTGATAGCGGGCGAATACGAGCAGTACTTC.

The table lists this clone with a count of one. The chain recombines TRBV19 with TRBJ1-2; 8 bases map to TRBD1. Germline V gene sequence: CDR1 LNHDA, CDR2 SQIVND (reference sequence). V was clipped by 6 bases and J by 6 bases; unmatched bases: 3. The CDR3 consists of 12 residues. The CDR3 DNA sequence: TGTGCCAGTAGCAAACAGGGGGATGGCTACACCTTC. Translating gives CASSKQGDGYTF. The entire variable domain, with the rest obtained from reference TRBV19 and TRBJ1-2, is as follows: DGGITQSPKYLFRKEGQNVTLSCEQNLNHDAMYWYRQDPGQGLRLIYYSQIVNDFQKGDIAEGYSVSREKKESFPLTVTSAQKNPTAFYLCASSKQGDGYTFGSGTRLTVV.